These T cell receptor beta chains were read from a single sample in a study of blood T cell repertoires in COVID-19. The protocol was immunoSEQ multiplex PCR, while the TCRdb copy is restricted to in-frame clones and leaves out a portion. The sample shows some 300,000 clones, approximately 90% of them seen only once. The sample comprised peripheral blood. Receptors originate from a woman aged 50 to 60 with COVID-19, enrolled during active disease. Both conserved end residues are part of each CDR3. The D gene is left open where the match is weak. Clone size appears in some rows only: once, few, many, or a class for an expanded clone.

D gene	clone size	V gene	J gene	CDR3 protein	CDR3 DNA
NA	NA	TRBV6-1	TRBJ1-5	CASSEAMGATHQPQHF	TGTGCCAGCAGTGAAGCGATGGGGGCGACTCATCAGCCCCAGCATTTT
TRBD1	NA	TRBV7-9	TRBJ2-5	CASSLVQGARGQYF	TGTGCCAGCAGCTTAGTACAGGGGGCGCGAGGCCAGTACTTC
NA	NA	TRBV10-3	TRBJ1-1	CAISEDPGNTEAFF	TGTGCCATCAGTGAGGACCCAGGGAACACTGAAGCTTTCTTT
TRBD1	NA	TRBV30	TRBJ2-5	CAWSLDRVAQETQYF	TGTGCCTGGTCCCTCGACAGGGTTGCCCAAGAGACCCAGTACTTC
NA	NA	TRBV11-2	TRBJ1-1	CASSLAPPLFTEAFF	TGTGCCAGCAGCTTAGCCCCTCCCCTCTTCACTGAAGCTTTCTTT
TRBD2	NA	TRBV7-2	TRBJ2-7	CASSLKVSGRARYEQYF	TGTGCCAGCAGCTTAAAGGTTTCCGGGAGGGCAAGGTACGAGCAGTACTTC
NA	NA	TRBV11-1	TRBJ1-1	CASSLDRAKAFF	TGTGCCAGCAGCTTAGACCGAGCCAAAGCTTTCTTT
TRBD2	NA	TRBV9	TRBJ2-3	CASSRTSGRWDTQYF	TGTGCCAGCAGCAGGACTAGCGGGAGGTGGGATACGCAGTATTTT
TRBD1	NA	TRBV7-2	TRBJ1-1	CASSSRQGTEAFF	TGTGCCAGCAGCTCCCGACAGGGCACTGAAGCTTTCTTT
TRBD1	NA	TRBV15	TRBJ1-2	CATSRRQGRGDYGYTF	TGTGCCACCAGCAGGAGACAGGGCCGTGGGGACTATGGCTACACCTTC
NA	NA	TRBV11-3	TRBJ2-5	CASSPEGRRRQETQYF	TGTGCCAGCAGCCCGGAAGGGAGGAGACGACAAGAGACCCAGTACTTC
TRBD2	NA	TRBV9	TRBJ2-7	CASRAPGGGEQYF	TGTGCCAGCAGGGCCCCGGGAGGTGGCGAGCAGTACTTC
TRBD2	NA	TRBV11-2	TRBJ2-7	CASSPRFGAGGGHEQYF	TGTGCCAGCAGCCCCCGATTTGGAGCGGGAGGGGGTCACGAGCAGTACTTC
NA	NA	TRBV3-1/TRBV3-2	TRBJ2-5	CASKFRETQYF	TGTGCCAGCAAATTTCGGGAGACCCAGTACTTC
TRBD1	NA	TRBV19	TRBJ1-2	CASSPNGGQGNYGYTF	TGTGCCAGTAGCCCCAACGGGGGACAGGGGAACTATGGCTACACCTTC
TRBD1	NA	TRBV7-8	TRBJ2-3	CASSSTGGSDTQYF	TGTGCCAGCAGCTCAACAGGGGGAAGCGATACGCAGTATTTT
TRBD2	NA	TRBV2	TRBJ2-7	CASGLAGYYEQYF	TGTGCCAGCGGGCTAGCGGGGTACTACGAGCAGTACTTC
TRBD1	NA	TRBV5-4	TRBJ1-2	CASRLDRDHYGYTF	TGTGCCAGCAGACTAGACAGGGACCACTATGGCTACACCTTC
NA	NA	TRBV10-3	TRBJ2-1	CAISPGGTYNEQFF	TGTGCCATCAGCCCTGGGGGGACGTACAATGAGCAGTTCTTC
NA	few	TRBV6-5	TRBJ1-1	CASSYRPRGGTEAFF	TGTGCCAGCAGTTATCGTCCCAGGGGTGGCACTGAAGCTTTCTTT
NA	NA	TRBV9	TRBJ2-5	CASSVAGENQETQYF	TGTGCCAGCAGCGTAGCGGGAGAGAACCAAGAGACCCAGTACTTC
NA	NA	TRBV2	TRBJ1-4	CASSGRLNEKLFF	TGTGCCAGCAGTGGTCGGTTGAATGAAAAACTGTTTTTT
NA	NA	TRBV19	TRBJ2-3	CASSNLGLGTDTQYF	TGTGCCAGTAGTAATTTGGGTCTAGGCACAGATACGCAGTATTTT
NA	NA	TRBV7-6	TRBJ1-6	CASSSRISSGRTNNSPLHF	TGTGCCAGCAGCTCGCGGATATCGTCAGGACGGACAAATAATTCACCCCTCCACTTT
TRBD1	NA	TRBV6-1	TRBJ1-2	CASSEGQGIRSSANYGYTF	TGTGCCAGCAGTGAAGGACAGGGGATCAGAAGTTCGGCTAACTATGGCTACACCTTC
NA	NA	TRBV21-1	TRBJ2-3	CASSKGLAHVITDTQYF	TGTGCCAGCAGCAAGGGACTAGCTCATGTCATAACAGATACGCAGTATTTT
NA	NA	TRBV18	TRBJ1-1	CASSSTTGLNTEAFF	TGTGCCAGCTCATCAACTACGGGGTTGAACACTGAAGCTTTCTTT
NA	NA	TRBV24-1	TRBJ2-1	CATSDLTLRNEQFF	TGTGCCACCAGTGATTTAACTCTTCGTAATGAGCAGTTCTTC
TRBD1	NA	TRBV2	TRBJ1-1	CASGVAGGINTEAFF	TGTGCCAGCGGAGTGGCAGGGGGGATTAACACTGAAGCTTTCTTT
NA	NA	TRBV30	TRBJ1-1	CAWERVNTEAFF	TGTGCCTGGGAGAGAGTGAACACTGAAGCTTTCTTT
TRBD1	NA	TRBV2	TRBJ1-1	CASSGQGAFTEAFF	TGTGCCAGCAGTGGACAGGGGGCTTTCACTGAAGCTTTCTTT